The clone carrying this T cell receptor (beta chain) is medium-sized within its sample. As for time point: sample taken at primary tumor resection. A total of some 70 untreated early-stage non-small cell lung cancer patients served as donors. Germline CDR1 is SQVTM and CDR2 is ANQGSEA. V shed 7 bases, J shed 2 bases, and the junction held 3 bases outside the gene matches. The CDR3 totals 12 residues. The data belong to a study of spatial heterogeneity in lung cancer. TCRdb ran MiXCR on the 5' RACE reads and lists one entry per CDR3 protein. Of around 1,000 distinct CDR3 sequences in the sample, about a third were seen once.

The chain couples TRBV29-1 to TRBJ2-5, with 8 bases that match TRBD1. The origin of this receptor is a male donor with early-stage non-small cell lung cancer. The specimen was normal lung tissue next to the tumor, collected at surgery. The CDR3: CSAYRGQETQYF. In nucleotides, the CDR3 is TGCAGCGCGTACAGGGGGCAAGAGACCCAGTACTTC.